This T cell receptor beta chain appears in the sequencing data of a study of T cell responses to AZD1222 COVID-19 vaccine. General observations from the study: Spike-specific TCR breadth and depth rose after two AZD1222 doses.

As concerns this clone: Its antigen remains unidentified.

From germline, CDR1 is MGHRA and CDR2 YSYEKL. Trimming cost V 3 bases and J 1 base, with 7 bases left between them. The CDR3 has 13 residues. Profiling relied on immunoSEQ multiplex PCR, and the TCRdb table lists in-frame clones only, not all of them. This sample yields 100,000 or so clones, of which about 86% are seen a single time; 5.6% belongs to the top ten. The chain couples TRBV4-1 to TRBJ2-7; D unresolved. The sequence came from an adult who received the AZD1222 COVID-19 vaccine. The starting material was peripheral blood, obtained 28 days after the second AZD1222 dose. For the CDR3, the DNA is TGCGCCAGCAGCCACGGTACTTCCTACGAGCAGTACTTC. Residues: CASSHGTSYEQYF.